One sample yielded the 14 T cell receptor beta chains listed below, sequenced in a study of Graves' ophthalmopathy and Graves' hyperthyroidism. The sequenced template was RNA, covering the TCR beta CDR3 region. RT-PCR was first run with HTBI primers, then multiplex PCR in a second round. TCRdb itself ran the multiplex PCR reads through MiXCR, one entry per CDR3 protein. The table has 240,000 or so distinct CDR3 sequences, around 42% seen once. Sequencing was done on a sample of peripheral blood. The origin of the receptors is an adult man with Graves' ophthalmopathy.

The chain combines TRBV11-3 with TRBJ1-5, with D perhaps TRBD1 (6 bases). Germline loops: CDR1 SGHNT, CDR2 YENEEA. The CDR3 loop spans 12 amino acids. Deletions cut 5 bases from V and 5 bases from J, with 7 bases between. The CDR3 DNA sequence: TGTGCCAGCAGCCAGGGGTATCAGCCCCAGCATTTT. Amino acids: CASSQGYQPQHF.

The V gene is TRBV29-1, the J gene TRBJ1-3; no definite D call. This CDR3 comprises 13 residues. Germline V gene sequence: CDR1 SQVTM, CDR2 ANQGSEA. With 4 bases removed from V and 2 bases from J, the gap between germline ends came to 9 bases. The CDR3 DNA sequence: TGCAGCGTTGTAGACGTTACTGGAAACACCATATATTTT. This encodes CSVVDVTGNTIYF. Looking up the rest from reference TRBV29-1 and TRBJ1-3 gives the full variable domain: SAVISQKPSRDICQRGTSLTIQCQVDSQVTMMFWYRQQPGQSLTLIATANQGSEATYESGFVIDKFPISRPNLTFSTLTVSNMSPEDSSIYLCSVVDVTGNTIYFGEGSWLTVV.

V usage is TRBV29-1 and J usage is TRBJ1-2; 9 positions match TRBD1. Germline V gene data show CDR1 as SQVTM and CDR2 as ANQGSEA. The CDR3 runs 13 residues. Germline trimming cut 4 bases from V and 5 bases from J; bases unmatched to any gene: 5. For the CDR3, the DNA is TGCAGCGTTGGACAGGGGGTAGGGTATGGCTACACCTTC. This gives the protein CSVGQGVGYGYTF.

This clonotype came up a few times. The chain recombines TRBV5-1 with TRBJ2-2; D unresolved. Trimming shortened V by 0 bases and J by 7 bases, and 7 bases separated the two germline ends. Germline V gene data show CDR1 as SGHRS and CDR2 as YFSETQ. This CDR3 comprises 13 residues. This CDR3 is CASSLALGGELFF. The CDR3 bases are TGCGCCAGCAGCTTGGCCCTGGGCGGGGAGCTGTTTTTT.

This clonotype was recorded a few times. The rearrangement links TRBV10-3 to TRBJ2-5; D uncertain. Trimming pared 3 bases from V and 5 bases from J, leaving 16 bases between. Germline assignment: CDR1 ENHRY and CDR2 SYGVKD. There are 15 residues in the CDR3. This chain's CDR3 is CAISDPRWGGETQYF. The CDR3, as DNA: TGTGCCATCAGTGACCCACGCTGGGGTGGGGAGACCCAGTACTTC.

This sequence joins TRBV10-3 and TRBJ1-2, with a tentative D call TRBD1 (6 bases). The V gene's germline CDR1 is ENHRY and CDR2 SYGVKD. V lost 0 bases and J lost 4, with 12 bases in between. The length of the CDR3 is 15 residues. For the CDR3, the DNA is TGTGCCATCAGTGAGTCCCCGTCAGGGGCCTATGGCTACACCTTC. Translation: CAISESPSGAYGYTF.

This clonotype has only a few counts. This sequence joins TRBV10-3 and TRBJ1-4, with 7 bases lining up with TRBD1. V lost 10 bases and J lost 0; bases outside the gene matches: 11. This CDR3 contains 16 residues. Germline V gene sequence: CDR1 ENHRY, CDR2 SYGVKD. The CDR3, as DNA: TGTGCCACGAGGGACAGACTTTTTGCAACTAATGAAAAACTGTTTTTT. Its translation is CATRDRLFATNEKLFF.

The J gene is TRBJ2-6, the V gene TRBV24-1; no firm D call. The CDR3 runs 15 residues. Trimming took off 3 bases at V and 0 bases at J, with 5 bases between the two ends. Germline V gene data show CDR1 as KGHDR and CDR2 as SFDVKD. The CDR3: CATSDTGSGANVLTF. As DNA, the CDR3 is TGTGCCACCAGTGATACCGGCTCTGGGGCCAACGTCCTGACTTTC.

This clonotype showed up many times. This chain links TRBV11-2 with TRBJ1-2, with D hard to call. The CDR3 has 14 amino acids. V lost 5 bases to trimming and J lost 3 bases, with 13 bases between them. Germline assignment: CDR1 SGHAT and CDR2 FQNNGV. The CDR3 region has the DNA TGTGCCAGCAGCAACCCCACGGTTCACTATGGCTACACCTTC. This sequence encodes CASSNPTVHYGYTF.

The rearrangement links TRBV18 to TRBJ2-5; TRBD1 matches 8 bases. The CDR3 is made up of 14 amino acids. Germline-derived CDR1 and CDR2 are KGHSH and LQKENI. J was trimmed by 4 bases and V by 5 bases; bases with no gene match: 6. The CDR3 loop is CASSFQGAAETQYF. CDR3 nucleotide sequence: TGTGCCAGCTCATTCCAGGGGGCTGCAGAGACCCAGTACTTC.

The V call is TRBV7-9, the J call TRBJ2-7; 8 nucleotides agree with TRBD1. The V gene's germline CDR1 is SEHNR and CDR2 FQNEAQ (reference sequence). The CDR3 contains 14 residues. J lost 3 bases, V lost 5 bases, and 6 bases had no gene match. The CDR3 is CASSPVGQGYEQYF. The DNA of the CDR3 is TGTGCCAGCAGCCCTGTAGGACAGGGCTACGAGCAGTACTTC.

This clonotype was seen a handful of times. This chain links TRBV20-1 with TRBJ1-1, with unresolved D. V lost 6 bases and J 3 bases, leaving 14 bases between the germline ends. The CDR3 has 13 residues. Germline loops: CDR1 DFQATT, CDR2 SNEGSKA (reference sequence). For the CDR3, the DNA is TGCAGTGCAGAACCTGATCCGGACACTGAAGCTTTCTTT. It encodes CSAEPDPDTEAFF.

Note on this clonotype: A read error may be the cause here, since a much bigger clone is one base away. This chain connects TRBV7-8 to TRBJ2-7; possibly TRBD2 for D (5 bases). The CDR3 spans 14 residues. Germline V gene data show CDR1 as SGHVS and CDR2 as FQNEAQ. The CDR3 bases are TGTGCCAGTAGTATAGGGAGAGGTGTCTACGGGCAGTACTTC. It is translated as CASSIGRGVYGQYF.

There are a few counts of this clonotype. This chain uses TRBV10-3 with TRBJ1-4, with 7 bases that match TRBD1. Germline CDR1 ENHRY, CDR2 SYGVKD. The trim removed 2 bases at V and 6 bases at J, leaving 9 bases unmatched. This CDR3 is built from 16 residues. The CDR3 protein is CAISERSTGTHEKLFF. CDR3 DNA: TGTGCCATCAGTGAGCGGTCGACAGGGACTCATGAAAAACTGTTTTTT.